One sample yielded the 2 T cell receptor beta chains listed below, sequenced in a study of OX40 agonist ivuxolimab in advanced cancers. Assay: immunoSEQ multiplex PCR; the TCRdb copy retains only in-frame clones and omits some. This table holds 61,000 or so clones, approximately 80% found once. Material: CD4+ or CD8+ T cells sorted from blood, obtained in a trial of the OX40 agonist ivuxolimab. These receptors were collected from an adult with an advanced solid tumor such as melanoma, head and neck, liver or kidney cancer.

This clone was observed once. The V call is TRBV29-1, the J call TRBJ1-1; D remains ambiguous. Trimming took 7 bases from V and 0 from J, leaving 9 bases between them. Germline loops: CDR1 SQVTM, CDR2 ANQGSEA. The CDR3 is made up of 12 amino acids. This CDR3 reads CSAVSVNTEAFF. The CDR3 bases are TGCAGCGCCGTTTCAGTGAACACTGAAGCTTTCTTT.

The CDR3 sequence is CASSVQPTRQFF. Written as DNA, the CDR3 is TGTGCCAGCAGTGTTCAACCAACGAGGCAGTTCTTC. V is TRBV2 and J is TRBJ2-1; D gene uncertain. Germline assignment: CDR1 SNHLY and CDR2 FYNNEI. CDR3 length: 12 residues. Trimming pared 4 bases from V and 12 bases from J, leaving 13 bases between.